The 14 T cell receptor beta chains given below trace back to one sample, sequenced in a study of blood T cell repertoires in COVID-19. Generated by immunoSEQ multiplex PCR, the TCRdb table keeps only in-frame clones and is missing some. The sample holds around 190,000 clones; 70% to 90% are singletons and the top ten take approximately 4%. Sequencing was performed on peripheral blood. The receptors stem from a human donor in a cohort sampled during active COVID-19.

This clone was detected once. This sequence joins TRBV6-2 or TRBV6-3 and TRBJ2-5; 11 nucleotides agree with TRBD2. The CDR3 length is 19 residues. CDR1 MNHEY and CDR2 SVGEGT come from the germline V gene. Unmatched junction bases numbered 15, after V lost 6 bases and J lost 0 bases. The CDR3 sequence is CASSILMTSGTQYQETQYF. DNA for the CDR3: TGTGCCAGCAGCATCTTAATGACTAGCGGGACTCAGTACCAAGAGACCCAGTACTTC.

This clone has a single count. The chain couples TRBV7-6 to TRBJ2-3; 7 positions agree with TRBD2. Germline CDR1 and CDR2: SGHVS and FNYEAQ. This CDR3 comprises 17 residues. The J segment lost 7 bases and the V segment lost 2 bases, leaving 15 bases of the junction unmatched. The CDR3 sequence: CASSLSSPGVGRYTQYF. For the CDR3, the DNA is TGTGCCAGCAGCTTAAGCTCACCAGGCGTCGGGAGGTATACGCAGTATTTT. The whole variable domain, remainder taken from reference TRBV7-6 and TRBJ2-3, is GAGVSQSPRYKVTKRGQDVALRCDPISGHVSLYWYRQALGQGPEFLTYFNYEAQQDKSGLPNDRFSAERPEGSISTLTIQRTEQRDSAMYRCASSLSSPGVGRYTQYFGPGTRLTVL.

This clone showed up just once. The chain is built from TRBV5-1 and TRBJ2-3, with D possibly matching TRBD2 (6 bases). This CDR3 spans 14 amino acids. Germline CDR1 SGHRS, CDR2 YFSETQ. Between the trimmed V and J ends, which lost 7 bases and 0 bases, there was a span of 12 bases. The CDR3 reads CASLREASTDTQYF. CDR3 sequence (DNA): TGCGCCAGCCTCAGGGAGGCAAGCACAGATACGCAGTATTTT.

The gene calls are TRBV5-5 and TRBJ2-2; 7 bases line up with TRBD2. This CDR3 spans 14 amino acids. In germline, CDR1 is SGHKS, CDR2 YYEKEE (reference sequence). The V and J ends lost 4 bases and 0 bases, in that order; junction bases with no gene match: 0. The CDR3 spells CASSAGANTGELFF. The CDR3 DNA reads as TGTGCCAGCAGCGCGGGGGCGAACACCGGGGAGCTGTTTTTT.

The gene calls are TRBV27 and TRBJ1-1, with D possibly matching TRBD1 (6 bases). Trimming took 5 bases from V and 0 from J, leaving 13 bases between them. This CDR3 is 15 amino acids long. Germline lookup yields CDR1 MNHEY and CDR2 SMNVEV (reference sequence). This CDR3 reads CASSIQTGMNTEAFF. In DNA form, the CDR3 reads TGTGCCAGCAGTATCCAGACAGGCATGAACACTGAAGCTTTCTTT.

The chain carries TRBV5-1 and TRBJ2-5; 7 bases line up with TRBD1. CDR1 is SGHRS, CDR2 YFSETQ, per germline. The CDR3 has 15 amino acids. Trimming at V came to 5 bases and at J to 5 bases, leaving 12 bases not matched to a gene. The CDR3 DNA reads TGCGCCAGCAGTCGTGTTCGGGACAGTAAGGAGACCCAGTACTTC. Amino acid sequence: CASSRVRDSKETQYF.

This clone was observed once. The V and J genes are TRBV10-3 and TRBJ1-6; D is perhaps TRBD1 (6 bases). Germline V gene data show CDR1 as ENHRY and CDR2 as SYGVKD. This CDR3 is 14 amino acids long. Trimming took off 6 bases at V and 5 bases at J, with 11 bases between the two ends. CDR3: CAIREQGDNSPLHF. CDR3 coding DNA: TGTGCCATCAGGGAACAGGGTGATAATTCACCCCTCCACTTT.

CDR3 DNA: TGTGCCAGCAGTATTCGCAGCGGGAGTGGTTACGAGCAGTACTTC. Translation: CASSIRSGSGYEQYF. This chain joins TRBV11-3 and TRBJ2-7; TRBD2 agrees at 8 bases. CDR1 is SGHNT and CDR2 is YENEEA in the germline V gene. The CDR3 totals 15 residues. Losses at the gene ends were 6 bases for V and 4 bases for J; bases not matched to a gene: 11.

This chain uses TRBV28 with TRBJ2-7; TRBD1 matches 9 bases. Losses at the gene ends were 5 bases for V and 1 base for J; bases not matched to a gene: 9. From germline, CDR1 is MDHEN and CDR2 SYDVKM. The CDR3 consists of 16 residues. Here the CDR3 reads CASSEATGGKSYEQYF. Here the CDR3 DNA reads TGTGCCAGCAGTGAAGCGACAGGGGGTAAATCCTACGAGCAGTACTTC.

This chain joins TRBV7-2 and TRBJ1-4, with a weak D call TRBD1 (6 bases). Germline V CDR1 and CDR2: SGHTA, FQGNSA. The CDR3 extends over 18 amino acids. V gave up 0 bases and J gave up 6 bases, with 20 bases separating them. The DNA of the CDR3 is TGTGCCAGCAGCTTAGCGCCGGGGGGGGGCGAAGGAGATGAAAAACTGTTTTTT. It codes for CASSLAPGGGEGDEKLFF.

The CDR3 protein is CASSPPGAGGLTEQYF. The CDR3 nucleotides read TGTGCCAGCTCACCACCGGGGGCAGGGGGCTTAACCGAGCAGTACTTC. The genes are TRBV18 and TRBJ2-7, with 8 bases lining up with TRBD1. Germline CDR1 reads KGHSH; CDR2 reads LQKENI. The CDR3 has 16 residues. V lost 0 bases to trimming and J lost 6 bases; unmatched junction nucleotides: 10.

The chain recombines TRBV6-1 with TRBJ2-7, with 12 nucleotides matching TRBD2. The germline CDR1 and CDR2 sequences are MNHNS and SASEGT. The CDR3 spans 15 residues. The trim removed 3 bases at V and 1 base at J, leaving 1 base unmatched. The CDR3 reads CASSETSGGSYEQYF. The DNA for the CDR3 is TGTGCCAGCAGTGAGACTAGCGGGGGTTCCTACGAGCAGTACTTC.

The CDR3 protein is CASSHKRGRRANYGYTF. The DNA for the CDR3 is TGTGCCAGCAGCCATAAGCGGGGAAGAAGGGCTAACTATGGCTACACCTTC. J is TRBJ1-2 and V is TRBV7-8; no clear D. The CDR3 has 17 amino acids. V was pared by 5 bases and J by 0 bases, with 19 bases between. The germline V gene has CDR1 SGHVS and CDR2 FQNEAQ.

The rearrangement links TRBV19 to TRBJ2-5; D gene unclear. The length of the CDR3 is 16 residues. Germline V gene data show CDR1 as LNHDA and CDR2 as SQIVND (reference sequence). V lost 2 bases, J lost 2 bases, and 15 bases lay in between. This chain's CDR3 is CASSITSLGPQETQYF. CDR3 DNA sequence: TGTGCCAGTAGTATAACGAGCCTAGGTCCTCAAGAGACCCAGTACTTC.